The T cell receptor beta chain described here comes from a study of blood T cells in healthy people across ages. Broader study findings: Older individuals had lower TCR beta diversity per million T cells (the decline was roughly linear). Bulk PBMC profiling left naive and antigen-experienced comparisons inconclusive.

Trimming took 6 bases from V and 0 from J, leaving 12 bases between them. Germline V gene lookup returns CDR1 SQVTM and CDR2 ANQGSEA. The CDR3 is 13 residues long. Caucasian, healthy and from Russia, the donors were aged between 6 and 90. Researchers report isolating at least 6.5 million PBMCs per sample. This clonotype was recorded a few times. Its target is unknown. Then a second PCR, running roughly 6 to 11 cycles, was carried out with a sample-barcoded 5' primer and a J-beta primer mix. One entry per CDR3 protein, called by TCRdb with MiXCR from the 5' RACE reads. The data show 1,500,000 or so distinct CDR3 sequences, around 59% seen once.

The chain recombines TRBV29-1 with TRBJ2-7; tentative D call: TRBD2 (5 bases). The source material was blood. This clonotype was sampled from a man between 18 and 35 years old in good health. As DNA, the CDR3 is TGCAGCGTCCCGGGGTTCAGCTCCTACGAGCAGTACTTC. Translated: CSVPGFSSYEQYF.